The 18 T cell receptor beta chains below were found in one sample sequenced in a study of blood T cell repertoires in COVID-19. Here immunoSEQ multiplex PCR was the method, and the copy in TCRdb shows in-frame clones only, minus some. The table lists more than 70,000 clones, roughly 87% of them singletons. The source material was peripheral blood. The receptor set was obtained from a woman in her forties or fifties with active or convalescent COVID-19.

This clone is a singleton in its sample. The rearrangement joins TRBV13 to TRBJ1-2; D remains ambiguous. CDR1 PRHDT and CDR2 FYEKMQ come from the germline V gene (reference sequence). CDR3 length: 15 amino acids. Trimming pared 4 bases from V and 0 bases from J, leaving 12 bases between. The CDR3: CASSSERETNYGYTF. The CDR3 bases are TGTGCCAGCAGCTCCGAGAGGGAGACTAACTATGGCTACACCTTC.

The chain links TRBV29-1 to TRBJ2-1, with D tentatively TRBD1 (6 bases). Trimming took off 4 bases at V and 3 bases at J, with 13 bases between the two ends. This CDR3 region has 14 residues. Germline values: CDR1 SQVTM, CDR2 ANQGSEA. The CDR3: CSVGGQLFYNEQFF. In DNA form, the CDR3 reads TGCAGCGTTGGGGGGCAGCTTTTCTACAATGAGCAGTTCTTC.

The genes are TRBV5-1 and TRBJ2-1; D gene ambiguous. The CDR3 covers 15 residues. V lost 0 bases, J lost 0 bases, and 7 bases lay in between. Germline CDR1 and CDR2: SGHRS and YFSETQ. CDR3 in DNA: TGCGCCAGCAGCTTGGGATACTCCTCCTACAATGAGCAGTTCTTC. This encodes CASSLGYSSYNEQFF. Together with reference TRBV5-1 and TRBJ2-1, the CDR3 gives the full variable domain: KAGVTQTPRYLIKTRGQQVTLSCSPISGHRSVSWYQQTPGQGLQFLFEYFSETQRNKGNFPGRFSGRQFSNSRSEMNVSTLELGDSALYLCASSLGYSSYNEQFFGPGTRLTVL.

The chain links TRBV9 to TRBJ1-3; D not resolved. This CDR3 has 15 residues. Germline V gene data show CDR1 as SGDLS and CDR2 as YYNGEE. Deletions cut 2 bases from V and 0 bases from J, with 9 bases between. The CDR3 here is CASSVDGVSGNTIYF. The CDR3 DNA sequence: TGTGCCAGCAGCGTTGACGGAGTCTCTGGAAACACCATATATTTT. The variable domain in full, with the rest retrieved from reference TRBV9 and TRBJ1-3, is DSGVTQTPKHLITATGQRVTLRCSPRSGDLSVYWYQQSLDQGLQFLIQYYNGEERAKGNILERFSAQQFPDLHSELNLSSLELGDSALYFCASSVDGVSGNTIYFGEGSWLTVV.

The chain combines TRBV7-3 with TRBJ2-7, with D tentatively TRBD2 (7 bases). This CDR3 has 19 amino acids. The germline V gene encodes CDR1 SGHTA and CDR2 FQGTGA. Trimming pared 2 bases from V and 4 bases from J, leaving 27 bases between. Here the CDR3 DNA reads TGTGCCAGCAGCTTACTTCGTCCGCCGGGGGGCTATCAAGGGTACGAGCAGTACTTC. Its translation is CASSLLRPPGGYQGYEQYF.

The V and J genes are TRBV11-2 and TRBJ2-5, with 7 bases that match TRBD1. This CDR3 is 14 amino acids long. Germline lookup yields CDR1 SGHAT and CDR2 FQNNGV. The trim removed 4 bases at V and 2 bases at J, leaving 4 bases unmatched. DNA for the CDR3: TGTGCCAGCAGCTCGCCGACAGGGCAAGAGACCCAGTACTTC. It specifies CASSSPTGQETQYF.

J is TRBJ1-4 and V is TRBV11-2, with D maybe TRBD1 (5 bases). Germline V gene lookup returns CDR1 SGHAT and CDR2 FQNNGV. The CDR3 extends over 14 amino acids. V was cut by 6 bases and J by 8 bases, with 16 bases left in between. CDR3 sequence (DNA): TGTGCCAGCAGTTTGACAGCATACTCAGAAAAACTGTTTTTT. Translated, it gives CASSLTAYSEKLFF.

This chain links TRBV3-1 (or the pseudogene TRBV3-2) with TRBJ2-1; 12 positions agree with TRBD2. Germline CDR1 and CDR2: LGHDT and YNNKEL (reference sequence). V was clipped by 4 bases and J by 4 bases; unmatched bases: 2. CDR3 length: 15 amino acids. CDR3 sequence reads: CASSPTSGGYNEQFF. The CDR3 coding sequence is TGTGCCAGCAGCCCTACTAGCGGGGGGTACAATGAGCAGTTCTTC.

The CDR3, as DNA: TGTGCCAGCAGCTCCCGGGGGTTCTCCTTCCGGGGCTACACCTTC. Its translation: CASSSRGFSFRGYTF. The rearrangement links TRBV5-4 to TRBJ1-2; D perhaps matches TRBD1 (5 bases). This CDR3 is built from 15 residues. V was trimmed by 3 bases and J by 8 bases, leaving 20 bases between them. Per the germline V gene, CDR1 is SGHNT and CDR2 is YYREEE (reference sequence).

J is TRBJ2-7 and V is TRBV7-3; D is unresolved. The CDR3 is 14 amino acids. V lost 2 bases, J lost 9 bases, and 17 bases lay in between. Per the germline V gene, CDR1 is SGHTA and CDR2 is FQGTGA. The CDR3 sequence is CASSLEPRSTRQYF. The DNA of the CDR3 is TGTGCCAGCAGCTTAGAGCCTAGGAGTACTCGGCAGTACTTC.

The chain links TRBV6-6 to TRBJ1-2; maybe TRBD1 (6 bases). V lost 5 bases to trimming and J lost 7 bases, with 14 bases between them. The CDR3 is made up of 13 amino acids. Germline CDR1 MNHNY, CDR2 SVGAGI (reference sequence). The CDR3 loop reads CASSTSGESGYTF. The DNA of the CDR3 is TGTGCCAGCAGTACGTCAGGGGAATCTGGCTACACCTTC.

The V gene is TRBV6-5, the J gene TRBJ2-7, with 7 bases identical to TRBD1. CDR3 size: 15 residues. V shed 7 bases, J shed 3 bases, and the junction held 12 bases outside the gene matches. Germline loops: CDR1 MNHEY, CDR2 SVGAGI. The CDR3 sequence: CASNLRQGRYYEQYF. In DNA, the CDR3 is TGTGCCAGCAACCTAAGACAGGGTCGGTACTACGAGCAGTACTTC.

This chain links TRBV5-6 with TRBJ2-3; 8 bases align to TRBD1. In germline, CDR1 is SGHDT, CDR2 YYEEEE. V shed 2 bases and J 3 bases; nucleotides not matched to a gene: 8. This CDR3 has 16 residues. CDR3: CASSFRQGTGTDTQYF. The CDR3 DNA follows: TGTGCCAGCAGCTTTAGACAGGGGACGGGAACAGATACGCAGTATTTT.

The chain carries TRBV5-4 and TRBJ1-1, with D perhaps TRBD1 (6 bases). The CDR3 contains 15 residues. V lost 4 bases to trimming and J lost 6 bases, with 19 bases between them. Germline V lookup: CDR1 SGHNT, CDR2 YYREEE (reference sequence). CDR3 bases: TGTGCCAGCAGCAGGGAACCACAGGGTGGGGCTGAAGCTTTCTTT. Its translation: CASSREPQGGAEAFF.

This clone was counted a few times. This chain connects TRBV19 to TRBJ2-2, with TRBD2 identical over 11 bases. Germline V gives CDR1 LNHDA, CDR2 SQIVND (reference sequence). The CDR3 is 19 residues long. J was trimmed by 6 bases and V by 5 bases; bases with no gene match: 17. DNA of the CDR3: TGTGCCAGTAGTCCCTTGACTAGCGGGGTCCCTCGAGGGCCCGGGGAGCTGTTTTTT. The encoded protein is CASSPLTSGVPRGPGELFF.

The gene calls are TRBV19 and TRBJ1-2; D gene uncertain. Germline CDR1 LNHDA, CDR2 SQIVND (reference sequence). This CDR3 contains 12 residues. Trimming cost V 4 bases and J 4 bases, with 7 bases left between them. CDR3 loop: CASSTAGYGYTF. CDR3 nucleotide sequence: TGTGCCAGTAGTACGGCAGGCTATGGCTACACCTTC.

This chain connects TRBV7-2 to TRBJ1-2; D is unresolved. The CDR3 runs to 15 residues. V lost 5 bases and J lost 0, with 13 bases in between. Germline V CDR1 and CDR2: SGHTA, FQGNSA. CDR3 sequence: CASSPQTAANYGYTF. CDR3 nucleotides: TGTGCCAGCAGCCCACAGACGGCCGCTAACTATGGCTACACCTTC.

This clone was recorded once. V usage is TRBV7-2 and J usage is TRBJ1-2; 10 nucleotides match TRBD1. The CDR3 covers 12 residues. The germline V gene encodes CDR1 SGHTA and CDR2 FQGNSA. The junction had 2 bases not matched to a gene; V was cut back by 5 bases and J by 8 bases. CDR3 DNA: TGTGCCAGCAGCGAGACAGGGGGCGGCTACACCTTC. It codes for CASSETGGGYTF.